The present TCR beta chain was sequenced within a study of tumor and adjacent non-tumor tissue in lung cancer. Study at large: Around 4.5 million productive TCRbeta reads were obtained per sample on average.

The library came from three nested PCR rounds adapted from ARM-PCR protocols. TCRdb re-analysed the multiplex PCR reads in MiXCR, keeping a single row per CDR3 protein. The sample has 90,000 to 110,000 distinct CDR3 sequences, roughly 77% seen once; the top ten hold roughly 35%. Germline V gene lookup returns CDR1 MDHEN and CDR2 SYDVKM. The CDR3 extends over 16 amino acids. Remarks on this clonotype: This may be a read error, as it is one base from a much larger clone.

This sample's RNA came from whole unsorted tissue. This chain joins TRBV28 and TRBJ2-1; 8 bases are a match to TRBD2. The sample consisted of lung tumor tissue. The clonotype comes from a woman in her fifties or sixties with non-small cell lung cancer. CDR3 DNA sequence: TGTGCCAGCAGACTTACGGGGGGGCCTCAAGGGAATGAGCAGTTATTC. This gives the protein CASRLTGGPQGNEQLF.